The clone carrying this TCR beta chain ranks as medium-sized. Its antigen is unknown. CDR3 length: 17 residues. V lost 0 bases, J lost 6 bases, and 10 bases stayed unmatched. Per germline, CDR1 SGHRS and CDR2 YFSETQ. The record originates from a study of neoadjuvant nivolumab and ipilimumab in lung cancer. The study's findings and limits: A small number of samples were TCR sequenced. Blood richness before therapy tracked richness in tumors resected after neoadjuvant therapy.

Clones were sequenced by immunoSEQ multiplex PCR, and TCRdb holds only the in-frame ones, with some missing. The sample records around 7,700 clones, around 79% being singletons. The clonotype comes from an adult with non-small cell lung cancer. Sequenced material: adjacent normal lung tissue, taken after neoadjuvant nivolumab, alone or with ipilimumab, at or shortly before surgery. The chain carries TRBV5-1 and TRBJ2-2; 8 positions agree with TRBD2. CDR3 protein: CASSLDPGGVNAGELFF. In DNA form, the CDR3 reads TGCGCCAGCAGCTTGGATCCCGGGGGGGTTAACGCCGGGGAGCTGTTTTTT.